The 3 T cell receptor beta chains below come from one sample, sequenced in a study of vaccination effects on CD4 cells after COVID-19. Clones were sequenced by immunoSEQ multiplex PCR, and TCRdb holds only the in-frame ones, with some missing. Here the sample spans some 30,000 clones, roughly 80% being singletons. Before any sequencing was done, the ViraFEST assay used viral peptide pools to expand antigen-specific CD4+ T cells. Following 10 days of culture, CD4+ T cells were isolated. Each participant was administered two doses of either the BNT162b2 or the mRNA-1273 vaccine. Their antigens remain unidentified. The sequencing here drew on CD4+ T cells from PBMCs cultured with HCoV-229E spike peptides, taken after COVID-19 vaccination. These receptors were taken from a human donor who received a COVID-19 vaccine.

The chain links TRBV5-1 to TRBJ1-6; a weak D match, TRBD1 (5 bases). CDR1 is SGHRS, CDR2 YFSETQ, per germline. V was shortened by 0 bases and J by 6 bases, with 16 bases between the two germline ends. This CDR3 region has 17 residues. The CDR3 DNA sequence: TGCGCCAGCAGCTTGGGAGGGGCCACTAACTTTAATTCACCCCTCCACTTT. It translates to CASSLGGATNFNSPLHF.

In nucleotides, the CDR3 is TGTGCCAGCAGTTTATTCGGCCGATTACAGGGGACCTACGAGCAGTACTTC. It yields the protein CASSLFGRLQGTYEQYF. The chain recombines TRBV27 with TRBJ2-7, with TRBD1 matching over 7 bases. V shed 1 base, J shed 2 bases, and the junction held 11 bases outside the gene matches. Germline assignment: CDR1 MNHEY and CDR2 SMNVEV (reference sequence). CDR3 length: 17 amino acids.

This chain joins TRBV6-5 and TRBJ2-7, with 7 bases matching TRBD2. The CDR3 is 13 amino acids. V dropped 4 bases and J dropped 5; count of bases not matched to a gene: 5. The germline V gene has CDR1 MNHEY and CDR2 SVGAGI. The CDR3 loop is CASSFGLVNEQYF. CDR3 DNA sequence: TGTGCCAGCAGTTTCGGACTAGTCAACGAGCAGTACTTC.